A selection of T cell receptor beta chains follows, all from one sample in a study of blood T cell repertoires in COVID-19. Only in-frame clones appear in the TCRdb table, and some are missing; sequencing was by immunoSEQ multiplex PCR. In the table there are roughly 250,000 clones, around nine tenths of which are singletons. The source material was PBMCs or T cells enriched from blood (not recorded which). All receptors come from a man in his forties who had recovered from COVID-19. Each CDR3 is given with its conserved first and last residue. The D gene is left open where the match is weak. Size tells how often a clone was seen (once, few, many) or the class of an expanded clone, and some rows leave it out.

CDR3: CASKDLDRYYGYTF; DNA: TGTGCCAGCAAGGATTTGGACAGGTACTATGGCTACACCTTC; size: -; J: TRBJ1-2; D: TRBD1; V: TRBV6-5
CDR3: CASSSLAGVSYNEQFF; DNA: TGTGCCAGCAGCTCTCTAGCGGGGGTCTCTTACAATGAGCAGTTCTTC; size: once; J: TRBJ2-1; D: TRBD2; V: TRBV7-9
CDR3: CASSQAGTGKNTEAFF; DNA: TGTGCCAGCAGCCAGGCTGGGACAGGAAAGAACACTGAAGCTTTCTTT; size: -; J: TRBJ1-1; D: TRBD1; V: TRBV4-2
CDR3: CTSSIGPTQNQPQHF; DNA: TGTACCAGCAGCATAGGGCCCACCCAGAATCAGCCCCAGCATTTT; size: -; J: TRBJ1-5; D: -; V: TRBV13
CDR3: CASTESGDTEAFF; DNA: TGTGCCAGCACCGAATCCGGGGACACTGAAGCTTTCTTT; size: -; J: TRBJ1-1; D: -; V: TRBV7-9
CDR3: CASRPSGQMETQYF; DNA: TGTGCCAGCAGGCCATCGGGACAAATGGAGACCCAGTACTTC; size: -; J: TRBJ2-5; D: -; V: TRBV28
CDR3: CASSVDPPGGLPNTGELFF; DNA: TGTGCCAGCAGCGTAGATCCCCCGGGGGGGCTCCCGAACACCGGGGAGCTGTTTTTT; size: -; J: TRBJ2-2; D: TRBD2; V: TRBV9
CDR3: CASSLGGQGFTGNTIYF; DNA: TGTGCCAGCAGCTTGGGAGGACAGGGTTTCACTGGAAACACCATATATTTT; size: -; J: TRBJ1-3; D: TRBD1; V: TRBV5-4
CDR3: CASSPSSGRSYNEQFF; DNA: TGCGCCAGCAGCCCCTCTAGCGGGAGGTCCTACAATGAGCAGTTCTTC; size: -; J: TRBJ2-1; D: TRBD2; V: TRBV4-1
CDR3: CASSAIRGRESTNYGYTF; DNA: TGTGCCAGCAGCGCCATCAGGGGGCGGGAATCAACTAACTATGGCTACACCTTC; size: -; J: TRBJ1-2; D: TRBD1; V: TRBV11-2
CDR3: CASRGTGREKLFF; DNA: TGTGCCAGCAGGGGGACAGGGAGGGAAAAACTGTTTTTT; size: -; J: TRBJ1-4; D: TRBD1; V: TRBV27
CDR3: CASTKDRGGTEAFF; DNA: TGTGCCAGCACCAAAGACAGGGGAGGAACTGAAGCTTTCTTT; size: -; J: TRBJ1-1; D: TRBD1; V: TRBV6-5
CDR3: CAITGTSHQETQYF; DNA: TGTGCCATAACAGGGACTAGCCACCAAGAGACCCAGTACTTC; size: -; J: TRBJ2-5; D: TRBD2; V: TRBV6-4
CDR3: CASSQDLRSEKLFF; DNA: TGCGCCAGCAGCCAAGATCTCAGGTCGGAAAAACTGTTTTTT; size: -; J: TRBJ1-4; D: -; V: TRBV4-3
CDR3: CASSRTGVVGQSPQHF; DNA: TGTGCCAGTAGTCGAACTGGGGTAGTGGGGCAGTCTCCCCAGCATTTT; size: -; J: TRBJ1-5; D: -; V: TRBV19
CDR3: CASSSTAGLRGAEQYF; DNA: TGTGCCAGCAGTTCCACGGCGGGACTTAGGGGAGCCGAGCAGTACTTC; size: -; J: TRBJ2-7; D: -; V: TRBV27
CDR3: CASSPPGQGGQPQHF; DNA: TGTGCCAGCTCACCACCGGGACAGGGAGGTCAGCCCCAGCATTTT; size: -; J: TRBJ1-5; D: TRBD1; V: TRBV18
CDR3: CASSLSWDTSYEQYF; DNA: TGTGCCAGCAGCTTATCCTGGGACACCTCCTACGAGCAGTACTTC; size: -; J: TRBJ2-7; D: -; V: TRBV7-9
CDR3: CASSLNTGGELGNEKLFF; DNA: TGTGCCAGCAGCTTAAACACAGGGGGCGAATTAGGTAATGAAAAACTGTTTTTT; size: -; J: TRBJ1-4; D: TRBD1; V: TRBV7-9
CDR3: CASSFPRAALRYF; DNA: TGTGCCAGCAGCTTTCCCAGGGCAGCACTTCGGTACTTC; size: -; J: TRBJ2-7; D: -; V: TRBV5-8
CDR3: CASSPTGIRKDEAFF; DNA: TGTGCCAGCAGCCCGACAGGAATCAGAAAGGACGAAGCTTTCTTT; size: few; J: TRBJ1-1; D: -; V: TRBV13
CDR3: CASSLSGVPEAFF; DNA: TGTGCCAGCAGTTTATCAGGGGTACCTGAAGCTTTCTTT; size: -; J: TRBJ1-1; D: -; V: TRBV27
CDR3: CSASTQGLNEKLFF; DNA: TGCAGTGCTAGTACCCAGGGCTTAAATGAAAAACTGTTTTTT; size: -; J: TRBJ1-4; D: -; V: TRBV20-1
CDR3: CASSFADRGSYEQYF; DNA: TGTGCCAGCAGTTTCGCGGACAGGGGGTCCTACGAGCAGTACTTC; size: -; J: TRBJ2-7; D: TRBD1; V: TRBV27
CDR3: CASSLGTVPTNEKLFF; DNA: TGTGCCAGCAGCTTGGGGACAGTCCCAACTAATGAAAAACTGTTTTTT; size: once; J: TRBJ1-4; D: -; V: TRBV5-8
CDR3: CASSPSQGIRSYNEQFF; DNA: TGTGCCAGCTCACCGTCCCAGGGGATACGTTCCTACAATGAGCAGTTCTTC; size: -; J: TRBJ2-1; D: -; V: TRBV18
CDR3: CASSIQQLRRYSNQPQHF; DNA: TGTGCCAGTAGTATTCAACAGCTCCGAAGGTATAGCAATCAGCCCCAGCATTTT; size: -; J: TRBJ1-5; D: -; V: TRBV19
CDR3: CASRVDSATNEKLFF; DNA: TGTGCCAGTAGAGTAGACAGTGCAACTAATGAAAAACTGTTTTTT; size: -; J: TRBJ1-4; D: -; V: TRBV19
CDR3: CATSDPTSGTGRREQYF; DNA: TGTGCCACCAGTGATCCCACATCCGGGACAGGGCGTCGGGAGCAGTACTTC; size: -; J: TRBJ2-7; D: TRBD1; V: TRBV24-1